This T cell receptor (beta chain) was sequenced for a study of blood T cells in healthy people across ages. Study information: Template switching captured about one barcoded beta molecule per two T cells.

Trimming shortened V by 4 bases and J by 2 bases, and 9 bases separated the two germline ends. The CDR3 sequence is 14 residues long. CDR1 is MNHEY and CDR2 is SMNVEV in the germline V gene (reference sequence). Per sample, extraction of total RNA gave at least 6 micrograms in every case. With a J-beta primer mix and a sample-barcoded 5' primer, a second PCR ran about 7 to 11 cycles. TCRdb passed the 5' RACE reads through MiXCR, listing each CDR3 protein once. The sample consists of almost 550,000 distinct CDR3 sequences, 24% of them appearing once. This clonotype has a handful of counts. These same data were also listed under a study on T cells of mothers and their children.

The origin of this receptor is a boy between 10 and 17 years old in good health. This chain uses TRBV27 with TRBJ2-1; no firm D call. Sequencing was carried out using blood. CDR3 sequence: CASSSGMTYNEQFF. In DNA form, the CDR3 reads TGTGCCAGCAGTTCTGGGATGACCTACAATGAGCAGTTCTTC.